The present TCR beta chain was sequenced within a study of blood T cell repertoires in COVID-19. Study background: COVID-19 samples from acute and convalescent phases originated in the United States, Italy and Spain. T cells, B-cell-depleted T cells, or PBMCs supplied cDNA or gDNA.

The CDR3 has 16 amino acids. From germline, CDR1 is SGHVS and CDR2 FQNEAQ. V trimming: 1 base; J trimming: 8 bases; junction bases outside the gene matches: 7. Authors' methods: Estimation of nucleated cell counts relied on the amplification of reference gene primers. Profiling relied on immunoSEQ multiplex PCR, and the TCRdb table lists in-frame clones only, not all of them. D and trimming were read from the DNA, whereas the V and J calls and clone size are those reported in that table. The table records more than 150,000 clones, about 85% of them present only once. The rearrangement links TRBV7-8 to TRBJ2-3; 12 positions match TRBD2. The material sequenced was peripheral blood. The TCR sequence derives from a young man with acute or convalescent COVID-19. The CDR3 here is CASSLGPSGGALTQYF. DNA for the CDR3: TGTGCCAGCAGCTTAGGCCCTAGCGGGGGGGCTCTTACGCAGTATTTT.